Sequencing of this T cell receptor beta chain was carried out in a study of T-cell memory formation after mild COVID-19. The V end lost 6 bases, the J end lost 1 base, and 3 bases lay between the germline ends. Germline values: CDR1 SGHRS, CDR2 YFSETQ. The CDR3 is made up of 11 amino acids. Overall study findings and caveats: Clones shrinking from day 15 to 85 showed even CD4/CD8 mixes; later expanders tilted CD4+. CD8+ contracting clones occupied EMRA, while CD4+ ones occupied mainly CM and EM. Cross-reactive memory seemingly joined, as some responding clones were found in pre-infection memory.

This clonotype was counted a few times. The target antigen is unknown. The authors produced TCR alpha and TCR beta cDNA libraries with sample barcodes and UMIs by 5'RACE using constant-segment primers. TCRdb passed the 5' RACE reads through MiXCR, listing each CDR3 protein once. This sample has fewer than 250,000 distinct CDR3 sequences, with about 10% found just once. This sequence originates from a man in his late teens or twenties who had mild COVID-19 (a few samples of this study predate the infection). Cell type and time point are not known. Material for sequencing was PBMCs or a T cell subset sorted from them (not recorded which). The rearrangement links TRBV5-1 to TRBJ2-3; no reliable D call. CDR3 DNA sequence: TGCGCCAGCACAGGCACAGATACGCAGTATTTT. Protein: CASTGTDTQYF.